This T cell receptor beta chain was found in a study of shared clonotypes between healthy human individuals. To note about this clone: Its antigen is unknown.

Study findings and constraints: Sorted-subset sequencing was shown by rarefaction to be incomplete despite large depth.

Sequencing used immunoSEQ multiplex PCR; TCRdb keeps in-frame clones, though not all of them. The sample shows 1.5 million to 2.5 million clones, 85% to 95% of them seen only once. Naive CD8 populations comprised CD45RO-negative cells positively selected for CCR7, excluding terminally differentiated effector memory CD45RA+ cells. This CDR3 spans 17 amino acids. V was pared by 2 bases and J by 4 bases, with 19 bases between. Germline V gives CDR1 MDHEN, CDR2 SYDVKM. This chain links TRBV28 with TRBJ2-3; no reliable D call. Sequenced sample: naive CD8+ T cells sorted from blood. The sequence came from a man between 18 and 35 years old in good health. For the CDR3, the DNA is TGTGCCAGCAGTTTACCTGCCGCGAAGGGTCGAGCAGATACGCAGTATTTT. Amino acids: CASSLPAAKGRADTQYF.